This T cell receptor (beta chain) was identified in a study of blood T cell repertoires in COVID-19. V shed 2 bases and J shed 2 bases, with 6 bases lying between them. Germline values: CDR1 MNHEY, CDR2 SVGAGI. The CDR3 runs 13 residues. TCRdb's copy holds only in-frame clones and misses some; the assay was immunoSEQ multiplex PCR. Of fewer than 400,000 clones in the sample, around 90% were seen once. Membership in each cohort depended on participant-reported clinical history. A note on this clone: Other DNA sequences within the sample encode an identical CDR3.

The sequencing input was PBMCs or T cells enriched from blood (not recorded which). This clonotype was obtained from a man aged 55 to 69 who had recovered from COVID-19. The chain links TRBV6-5 to TRBJ1-2; D call uncertain. The CDR3, as DNA: TGTGCCAGCAGTTACGAGGGAAACTATGGCTACACCTTC. Translating gives CASSYEGNYGYTF.